Shown below are 6 T cell receptor beta chains from a single sample sequenced in a study of T-cell memory formation after mild COVID-19. TCRdb fed the 5' RACE reads into MiXCR, producing one record per CDR3 protein. The sample has around 510,000 distinct CDR3 sequences; roughly 22% are singletons. Material for sequencing was PBMCs or a T cell subset sorted from them (not recorded which). The receptors shown here come from an adult woman who had mild COVID-19 (a few samples of this study predate the infection). Cell type and time point are not known.

J is TRBJ1-6 and V is TRBV12-3 or TRBV12-4, with D maybe TRBD1 (5 bases). CDR3 size: 16 residues. Trimming stripped 7 bases from V and 6 bases from J, with 19 bases between. CDR3 bases: TGTGCCAGCACCTTCGGAAGGGGAAGGGGTAATTCACCCCTCCACTTT. This gives the protein CASTFGRGRGNSPLHF.

The chain carries TRBV9 and TRBJ2-5, with D tentatively TRBD1 (6 bases). Per the germline V gene, CDR1 is SGDLS and CDR2 is YYNGEE. The CDR3 covers 14 residues. The V gene lost 0 bases and the J gene lost 3 bases, with 9 bases spanning the gap. CDR3 DNA: TGTGCCAGCAGCGTAGCCGGGACAAAAGAGACCCAGTACTTC. Encoded protein: CASSVAGTKETQYF.

This chain uses TRBV7-6 with TRBJ2-1, with D possibly TRBD2 on 6 matching bases. The CDR3 consists of 13 residues. Germline values: CDR1 SGHVS, CDR2 FNYEAQ. Trimming left V 2 bases short and J 10 bases short, with 12 bases between. The DNA for the CDR3 is TGTGCCAGCAGCTTAAGGGGACTTGGGGAGCAGTTCTTC. It codes for CASSLRGLGEQFF.

The sample holds a few counts of this clonotype. The rearrangement joins TRBV15 to TRBJ2-1; D ambiguous. The CDR3 spans 16 residues. Deletions cut 3 bases from V and 0 bases from J, with 12 bases between. Germline CDR1 and CDR2: LNHNV and YYDKDF (reference sequence). In DNA form, the CDR3 reads TGTGCCACCAGCAGCGATGAAGACGTCTCCTACAATGAGCAGTTCTTC. The encoded protein is CATSSDEDVSYNEQFF.

This clonotype was observed a handful of times. Here the CDR3 reads CASSLWASGRTDTQYF. The CDR3, as DNA: TGTGCCAGCAGCTTATGGGCTAGCGGACGCACAGATACGCAGTATTTT. The chain carries TRBV7-3 and TRBJ2-3; 7 positions match TRBD2. This CDR3 has 16 residues. V was clipped by 2 bases and J by 1 base; unmatched bases: 6. The germline V gene has CDR1 SGHTA and CDR2 FQGTGA.

This clonotype was observed a handful of times. The chain carries TRBV20-1 and TRBJ2-1; D not resolved. Germline V CDR1 and CDR2: DFQATT, SNEGSKA (reference sequence). Trimming removed 1 base at V and 6 bases at J, with 7 bases between. The CDR3 extends over 12 amino acids. The CDR3 DNA follows: TGCAGTGCTAGAGGGGCCTTCAATGAGCAGTTCTTC. It translates to CSARGAFNEQFF.